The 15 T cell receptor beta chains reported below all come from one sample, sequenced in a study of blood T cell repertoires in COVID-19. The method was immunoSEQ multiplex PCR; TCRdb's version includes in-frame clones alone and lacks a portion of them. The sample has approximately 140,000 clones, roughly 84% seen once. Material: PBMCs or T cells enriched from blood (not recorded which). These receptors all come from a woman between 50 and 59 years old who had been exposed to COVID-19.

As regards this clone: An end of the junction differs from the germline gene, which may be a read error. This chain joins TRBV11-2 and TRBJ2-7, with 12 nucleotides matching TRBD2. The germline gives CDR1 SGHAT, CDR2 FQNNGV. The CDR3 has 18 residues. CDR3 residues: CASSPSWQRRLAGASWDF. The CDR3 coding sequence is TGTGCCAGCAGCCCGAGCTGGCAACGGAGACTAGCGGGAGCCTCCTGGGACTTC.

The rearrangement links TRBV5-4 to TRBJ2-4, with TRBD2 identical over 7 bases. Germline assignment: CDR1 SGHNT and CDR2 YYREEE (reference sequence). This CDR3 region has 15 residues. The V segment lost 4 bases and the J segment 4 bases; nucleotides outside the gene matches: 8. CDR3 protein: CASSVILGGKNIQYF. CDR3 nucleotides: TGTGCCAGCAGCGTGATCTTGGGGGGGAAAAACATTCAGTACTTC.

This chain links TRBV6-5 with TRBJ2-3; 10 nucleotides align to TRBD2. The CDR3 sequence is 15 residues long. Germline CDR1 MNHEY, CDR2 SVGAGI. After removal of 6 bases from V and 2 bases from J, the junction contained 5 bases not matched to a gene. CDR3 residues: CASRLLAGTTDTQYF. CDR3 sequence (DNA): TGTGCCAGCAGGCTACTAGCGGGGACCACAGATACGCAGTATTTT.

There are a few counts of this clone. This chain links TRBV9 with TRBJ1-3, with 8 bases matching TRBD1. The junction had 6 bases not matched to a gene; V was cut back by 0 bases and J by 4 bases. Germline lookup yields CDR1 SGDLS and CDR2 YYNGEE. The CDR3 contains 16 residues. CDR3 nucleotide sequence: TGTGCCAGCAGCGTAGCGGGCAGGGGGCCAGGAAACACCATATATTTT. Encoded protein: CASSVAGRGPGNTIYF.

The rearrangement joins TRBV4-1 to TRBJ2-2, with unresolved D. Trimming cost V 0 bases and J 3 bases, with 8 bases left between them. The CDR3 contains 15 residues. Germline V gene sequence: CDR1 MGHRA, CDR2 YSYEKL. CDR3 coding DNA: TGCGCCAGCAGCCAAGAGCGGTCATACACCGGGGAGCTGTTTTTT. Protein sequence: CASSQERSYTGELFF.

This CDR3 reads CASSLGDRVRGNYGYTF. CDR3 coding DNA: TGTGCCAGCAGCTTAGGAGACAGGGTGCGTGGAAACTATGGCTACACCTTC. The genes are TRBV7-2 and TRBJ1-2, with 7 positions matching TRBD1. CDR3 length: 17 amino acids. CDR1 and CDR2 (germline): SGHTA, FQGNSA. The junction had 10 bases not matched to a gene; V was cut back by 1 base and J by 2 bases.

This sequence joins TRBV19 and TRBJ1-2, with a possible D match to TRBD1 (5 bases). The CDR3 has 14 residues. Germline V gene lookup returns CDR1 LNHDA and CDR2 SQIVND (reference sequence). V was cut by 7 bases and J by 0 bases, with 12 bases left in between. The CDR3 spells CASTPPGANYGYTF. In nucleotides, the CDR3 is TGTGCCAGTACCCCCCCGGGGGCTAACTATGGCTACACCTTC. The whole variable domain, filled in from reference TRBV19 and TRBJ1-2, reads DGGITQSPKYLFRKEGQNVTLSCEQNLNHDAMYWYRQDPGQGLRLIYYSQIVNDFQKGDIAEGYSVSREKKESFPLTVTSAQKNPTAFYLCASTPPGANYGYTFGSGTRLTVV.

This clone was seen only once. The CDR3 sequence is CASSRTSNSNQPQHF. The DNA of the CDR3 is TGTGCCAGCTCACGAACATCAAATAGCAATCAGCCCCAGCATTTT. V gene TRBV18 combines with J gene TRBJ1-5; D call uncertain. Trimming left V 4 bases short and J 0 bases short, with 10 bases between. Germline CDR1 KGHSH, CDR2 LQKENI. This CDR3 has 15 residues.

DNA of the CDR3: TGCGCCATCCGCGGGGGACTAGCGGGGTTGAGCTCCTACGAGCAGTACTTC. This codes for CAIRGGLAGLSSYEQYF. The chain couples TRBV23-1 to TRBJ2-7; 13 nucleotides line up with TRBD2. TRBV23-1 qualifies as an ORF whose function is uncertain. The trim removed 10 bases at V and 0 bases at J, leaving 12 bases unmatched. The CDR3 length is 17 residues.

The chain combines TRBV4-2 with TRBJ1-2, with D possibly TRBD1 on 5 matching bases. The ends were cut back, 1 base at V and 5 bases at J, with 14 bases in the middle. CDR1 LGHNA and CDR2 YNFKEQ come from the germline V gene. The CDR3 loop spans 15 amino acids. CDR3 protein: CASSQGMAGQYGYTF. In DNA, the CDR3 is TGTGCCAGCAGCCAAGGGATGGCAGGGCAGTATGGCTACACCTTC.

The DNA for the CDR3 is TGTGCCAGCAGCGCTGACAGGGCTGGAAACACCATATATTTT. This codes for CASSADRAGNTIYF. The gene calls are TRBV11-2 and TRBJ1-3; 7 nucleotides line up with TRBD1. The germline CDR1 and CDR2 sequences are SGHAT and FQNNGV. The CDR3 length is 14 residues. V dropped 5 bases and J dropped 2; count of bases not matched to a gene: 3.

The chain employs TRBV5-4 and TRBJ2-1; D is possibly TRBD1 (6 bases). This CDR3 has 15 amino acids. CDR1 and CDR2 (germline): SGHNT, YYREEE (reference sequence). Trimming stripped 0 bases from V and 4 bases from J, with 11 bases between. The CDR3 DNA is TGTGCCAGCAGCTTGGGGGCCAGGGGATACAATGAGCAGTTCTTC. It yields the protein CASSLGARGYNEQFF.

In DNA, the CDR3 is TGTGCCAGCAGCTTATCAGGGGGCTACGAGCAGTACTTC. It codes for CASSLSGGYEQYF. The rearrangement joins TRBV7-8 to TRBJ2-7; 7 positions match TRBD1. Germline-derived CDR1 and CDR2 are SGHVS and FQNEAQ. The CDR3 covers 13 residues. With V trimmed by 2 bases and J by 3 bases, 1 base remained unmatched.

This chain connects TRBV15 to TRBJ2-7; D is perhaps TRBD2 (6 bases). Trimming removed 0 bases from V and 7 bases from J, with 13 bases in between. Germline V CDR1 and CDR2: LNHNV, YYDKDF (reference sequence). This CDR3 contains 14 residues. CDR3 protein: CATSRDVGGVEQYF. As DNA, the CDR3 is TGTGCCACCAGCAGAGATGTGGGCGGGGTGGAGCAGTACTTC.

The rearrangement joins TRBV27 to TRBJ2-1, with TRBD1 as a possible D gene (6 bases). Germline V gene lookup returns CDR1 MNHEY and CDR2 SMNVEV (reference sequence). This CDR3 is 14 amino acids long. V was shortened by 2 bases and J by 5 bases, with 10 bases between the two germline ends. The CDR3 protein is CASSLQGTHNEQFF. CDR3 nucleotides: TGTGCCAGCAGTTTACAGGGGACCCACAATGAGCAGTTCTTC.